The present T cell receptor beta chain was sequenced within a study of CD8 T cells in ankylosing spondylitis. Study-level points and caveats: Disease-linked clones were CD8+ and relatively rare in peripheral blood.

MiXCR, run by TCRdb on the 5' RACE reads, gives a single entry per CDR3 protein. Of around 150,000 distinct CDR3 sequences listed, roughly 10% were seen once; the top ten hold almost 30%. The table lists this clonotype with many counts. Its antigen is unidentified. V lost 7 bases to trimming and J lost 0 bases, with 9 bases between them. CDR3 length: 13 residues. The germline CDR1 and CDR2 sequences are LNHNV and YYDKDF (reference sequence). Sequencing was performed on blood, either unsorted or a sorted T cell fraction (not recorded which). The chain uses TRBV15 and TRBJ1-2, with D unclear. The origin of this receptor is a male donor with ankylosing spondylitis or in good health (not recorded which). The CDR3, as DNA: TGTGCCACCAAGCCCGGAACTAACTATGGCTACACCTTC. Protein sequence: CATKPGTNYGYTF. Full variable domain (remainder filled in from reference TRBV15 and TRBJ1-2): DAMVIQNPRYQVTQFGKPVTLSCSQTLNHNVMYWYQQKSSQAPKLLFHYYDKDFNNEADTPDNFQSRRPNTSFCFLDIRSPGLGDTAMYLCATKPGTNYGYTFGSGTRLTVV.